This is a list of T cell receptor beta chains from one sample in a study of beta chain features in type 1 diabetes. Sequencing was performed with immunoSEQ multiplex PCR; in TCRdb, only in-frame clones are kept and a portion is missing. The table records roughly 330,000 clones, approximately 13% of them present only once. Sequencing used naive CD4+ T cells from blood. The receptors originated from a woman aged 18-29 years with type 1 diabetes. Both conserved end residues are part of each CDR3. A D gene is named only where the DNA matches it firmly. Some rows mark clone size as missing; the rest say once, few, many or name a class of expanded clone.

v_gene	j_gene	abundance	d_gene	CDR3aa	CDR3nt
TRBV18	TRBJ2-2	.	.	CASSLSNTGELFF	TGTGCCAGCTCACTCAGTAACACCGGGGAGCTGTTTTTT
TRBV6-5	TRBJ2-7	.	TRBD1	CASSSTGTGTYEQYF	TGTGCCAGCAGTTCCACCGGGACAGGGACTTACGAGCAGTACTTC
TRBV2	TRBJ2-2	few	.	CASIPGTNTGELFF	TGTGCCAGCATTCCGGGGACTAACACCGGGGAGCTGTTTTTT
TRBV7-9	TRBJ2-5	few	TRBD1	CASSPSTGRVETQYF	TGTGCCAGCAGCCCCTCGACAGGGCGAGTGGAGACCCAGTACTTC
TRBV2	TRBJ2-7	.	.	CASSVAGTSSYEQYF	TGTGCCAGCAGTGTGGCGGGGACGAGCTCCTACGAGCAGTACTTC
TRBV27	TRBJ2-1	.	.	CASGYRGGEQFF	TGTGCCAGCGGGTACAGGGGGGGTGAGCAGTTCTTC
TRBV7-3	TRBJ2-1	.	TRBD2	CASSLKPSGFSYNEQFF	TGTGCCAGCAGCTTAAAGCCTAGCGGGTTCTCCTACAATGAGCAGTTCTTC
TRBV2	TRBJ2-2	few	TRBD2	CASRLAGGPNTGELFF	TGTGCCAGCAGATTAGCGGGAGGACCGAACACCGGGGAGCTGTTTTTT
TRBV7-2	TRBJ2-5	few	TRBD2	CASSLVLAGGETQYF	TGTGCCAGCAGCTTAGTCTTAGCGGGGGGAGAGACCCAGTACTTC
TRBV11-2	TRBJ1-2	.	.	CASSFRNYGYTF	TGTGCCAGCAGCTTTAGAAACTATGGCTACACCTTC
TRBV5-1	TRBJ2-1	.	.	CASSTGSYNEQFF	TGCGCCAGCAGCACGGGCTCCTACAATGAGCAGTTCTTC
TRBV7-2	TRBJ1-1	few	.	CASSLESGTEAFF	TGTGCCAGCAGCTTAGAGTCCGGGACAGAAGCTTTCTTT
TRBV14	TRBJ1-2	.	.	CASSQLGAEGYTF	TGTGCCAGCAGCCAGTTGGGGGCGGAAGGCTACACCTTC
TRBV2	TRBJ2-7	few	TRBD1	CASRRTGYEQYF	TGTGCCAGCAGGAGGACAGGGTACGAGCAGTACTTC
TRBV6-5	TRBJ1-3	.	TRBD1	CASSYSRQGGGNTIYF	TGTGCCAGCAGTTACTCGCGACAGGGAGGTGGAAACACCATATATTTT
TRBV5-6	TRBJ1-1	once	.	CASSLLLPSPVAFF	TGTGCCAGCAGCCTACTGCTCCCCTCCCCCGTGGCTTTCTTT
TRBV10-2	TRBJ2-5	.	TRBD2	CASSSSRTRAGETQYF	TGCGCCAGCAGTTCCTCGCGGACTAGAGCGGGGGAGACCCAGTACTTC
TRBV7-2	TRBJ2-1	few	TRBD2	CASSYGRALNEQFF	TGTGCCAGCAGCTACGGGAGGGCCCTCAATGAGCAGTTCTTC
TRBV5-4	TRBJ2-5	.	TRBD2	CASSWGLAGGETQYF	TGTGCCAGCAGCTGGGGACTAGCGGGAGGAGAGACCCAGTACTTC
TRBV7-9	TRBJ2-1	few	.	CASSLISNEQFF	TGTGCCAGCAGCTTAATATCCAATGAGCAGTTCTTC
TRBV6-1	TRBJ2-5	few	TRBD1	CASSFDRGLGETQYF	TGTGCCAGCAGTTTCGACAGGGGGTTGGGAGAGACCCAGTACTTC
TRBV28	TRBJ2-2	.	TRBD1	CASSLYRGTSTGELFF	TGTGCCAGCAGTTTATACAGGGGGACCAGCACCGGGGAGCTGTTTTTT
TRBV9	TRBJ2-2	.	.	CASSPRVTGELFF	TGTGCCAGCAGCCCCCGGGTGACCGGGGAGCTGTTTTTT
TRBV30	TRBJ2-2	.	.	CAWRGRPANTGELFF	TGTGCCTGGAGAGGGAGACCCGCGAACACCGGGGAGCTGTTTTTT
TRBV5-1	TRBJ2-1	.	TRBD2	CASSLGPAGEGYNEQFF	TGCGCCAGCAGCTTGGGCCCAGCGGGAGAAGGATACAATGAGCAGTTCTTC
TRBV28	TRBJ2-3	.	.	CASKRIQGTDTQYF	TGTGCCAGTAAGCGAATACAGGGTACAGATACGCAGTATTTT
TRBV6-1	TRBJ2-7	once	TRBD2	CASGFSGGIEQYF	TGTGCCAGCGGCTTTTCGGGAGGAATCGAGCAGTACTTC
TRBV2	TRBJ1-1	.	TRBD1	CASSLSTGANTEAFF	TGTGCCAGCAGTCTTTCGACAGGGGCGAACACTGAAGCTTTCTTT
TRBV4-3	TRBJ1-2	few	TRBD1	CASSPGTAYDYGYTF	TGCGCCAGCAGCCCAGGGACAGCTTATGACTATGGCTACACCTTC
TRBV11-3	TRBJ2-1	.	.	CASSPRGGQEGFF	TGTGCCAGCAGCCCCCGGGGAGGACAGGAAGGGTTCTTC
TRBV9	TRBJ1-4	.	.	CASSRGAGSENEKLFF	TGTGCCAGCAGCCGGGGGGCTGGCTCTGAGAATGAAAAACTGTTTTTT
TRBV5-1	TRBJ2-5	.	.	CASSFSREETQYF	TGCGCCAGCAGCTTTTCGCGCGAAGAGACCCAGTACTTC
TRBV2	TRBJ2-5	few	.	CASSEREGGETQYF	TGTGCCAGCAGTGAAAGGGAAGGGGGAGAGACCCAGTACTTC
TRBV29-1	TRBJ2-3	.	TRBD2	CSAGTSSATDTQYF	TGCAGCGCCGGGACTAGCTCGGCCACAGATACGCAGTATTTT
TRBV27	TRBJ2-3	once	.	CASSPVRPSTDTQYF	TGTGCCAGCAGTCCAGTACGTCCTAGCACAGATACGCAGTATTTT
TRBV4-2	TRBJ1-1	.	.	CASSQVEQTEAFF	TGTGCCAGCAGCCAAGTTGAACAGACTGAAGCTTTCTTT
TRBV7-2	TRBJ2-1	.	.	CASSNDGLYNEQFF	TGTGCCAGCAGCAACGATGGACTGTACAATGAGCAGTTCTTC
TRBV20-1	TRBJ2-1	few	.	CSARDANEQFF	TGCAGTGCTAGAGATGCGAATGAGCAGTTCTTC
TRBV19	TRBJ2-2	.	.	CASSLSTGELFF	TGTGCCAGTAGCCTATCCACCGGGGAGCTGTTTTTT
TRBV6-5	TRBJ1-1	.	.	CASSYLKLNTEAFF	TGTGCCAGCAGTTACCTCAAGCTGAACACTGAAGCTTTCTTT
TRBV5-1	TRBJ2-3	.	TRBD2	CASSFGSGGPTDTQYF	TGCGCCAGCAGCTTCGGGTCGGGAGGGCCTACAGATACGCAGTATTTT
TRBV11-2	TRBJ2-5	few	.	CASSLSQQTQYF	TGTGCCAGCAGCTTATCACAGCAGACCCAGTACTTC
TRBV28	TRBJ2-7	.	TRBD1	CASSQGQPYEQYF	TGTGCCAGCAGCCAGGGACAGCCCTACGAGCAGTACTTC
TRBV27	TRBJ2-4	few	.	CASSYSAKNIQYF	TGTGCCAGCAGTTATAGCGCTAAAAACATTCAGTACTTC
TRBV18	TRBJ2-5	.	.	CASSWTQGETQYF	TGTGCCAGCTCCTGGACCCAGGGGGAGACCCAGTACTTC
TRBV19	TRBJ2-3	few	TRBD2	CASSIGGLAGALGTQYF	TGTGCCAGTAGTATAGGTGGCCTAGCGGGGGCCTTAGGTACGCAGTATTTT
TRBV21-1	TRBJ2-1	.	.	CASSAHPLAGGMGNEQFF	TGTGCCAGCAGCGCCCATCCCTTAGCGGGAGGAATGGGTAATGAGCAGTTCTTC
TRBV19	TRBJ1-1	.	.	CASSIMRMNTEAFF	TGTGCCAGTAGTATTATGAGAATGAACACTGAAGCTTTCTTT
TRBV28	TRBJ2-3	few	.	CASGPSGVSDTQYF	TGTGCCAGCGGGCCCTCGGGAGTAAGCGATACGCAGTATTTT
TRBV11-2	TRBJ2-1	once	TRBD1	CASSFLGQGVEQFF	TGTGCCAGCAGCTTCTTGGGACAGGGGGTTGAGCAGTTCTTC
TRBV28	TRBJ1-1	few	.	CASSIPGGEAFF	TGTGCCAGCAGTATCCCCGGAGGGGAAGCTTTCTTT
TRBV29-1	TRBJ1-1	.	.	CSVDGSKGGGTEAFF	TGCAGCGTTGACGGAAGCAAGGGAGGTGGTACTGAAGCTTTCTTT
TRBV9	TRBJ2-1	.	.	CASSVVGQGGNEQFF	TGTGCCAGCAGCGTAGTAGGGCAGGGCGGAAATGAGCAGTTCTTC
TRBV5-1	TRBJ2-1	.	TRBD2	CASSYAGVYSYNEQFF	TGCGCCAGCAGCTACGCGGGAGTTTACTCCTACAATGAGCAGTTCTTC
TRBV18	TRBJ2-7	few	.	CASSTGLPYEQYF	TGTGCCAGCTCAACGGGACTTCCCTACGAGCAGTACTTC
TRBV7-2	TRBJ1-5	few	.	CASSSGLDQPQHF	TGTGCCAGCAGTTCAGGGTTGGATCAGCCCCAGCATTTT
TRBV5-1	TRBJ2-5	.	.	CASSQGLGGKGTQYF	TGCGCCAGCAGCCAGGGACTCGGAGGGAAAGGGACCCAGTACTTC
TRBV28	TRBJ2-1	few	TRBD2	CASSLLGLAMEQFF	TGTGCCAGCAGTTTATTAGGACTAGCTATGGAGCAGTTCTTC
TRBV6-6	TRBJ1-2	.	TRBD1	CASSYGTGAAGGYTF	TGTGCCAGCAGTTACGGGACAGGGGCGGCCGGTGGCTACACCTTC
TRBV7-2	TRBJ2-5	.	TRBD2	CASSPAAGVSIQYF	TGTGCCAGCAGCCCAGCGGCGGGAGTCAGTATCCAGTACTTC